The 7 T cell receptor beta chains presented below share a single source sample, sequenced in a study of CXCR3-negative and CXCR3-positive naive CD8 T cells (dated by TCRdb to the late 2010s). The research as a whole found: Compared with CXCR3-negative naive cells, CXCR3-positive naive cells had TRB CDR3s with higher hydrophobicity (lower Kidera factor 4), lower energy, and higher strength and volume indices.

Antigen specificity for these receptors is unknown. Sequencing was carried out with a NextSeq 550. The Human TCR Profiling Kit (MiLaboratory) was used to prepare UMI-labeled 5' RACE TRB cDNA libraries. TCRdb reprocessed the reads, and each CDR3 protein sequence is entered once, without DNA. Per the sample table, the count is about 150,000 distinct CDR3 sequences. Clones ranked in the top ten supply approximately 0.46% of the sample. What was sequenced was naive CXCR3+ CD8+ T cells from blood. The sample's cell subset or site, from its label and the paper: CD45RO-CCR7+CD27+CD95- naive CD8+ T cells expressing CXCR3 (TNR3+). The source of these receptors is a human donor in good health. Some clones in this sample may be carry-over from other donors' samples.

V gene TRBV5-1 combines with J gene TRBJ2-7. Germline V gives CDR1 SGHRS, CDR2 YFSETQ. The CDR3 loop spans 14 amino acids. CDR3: CASSLDSDIYEQYF.

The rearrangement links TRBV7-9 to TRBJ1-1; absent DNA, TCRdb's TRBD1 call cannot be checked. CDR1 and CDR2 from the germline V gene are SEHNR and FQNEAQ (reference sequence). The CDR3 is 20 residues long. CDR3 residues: CASSASRPGQGATMNTEAFF.

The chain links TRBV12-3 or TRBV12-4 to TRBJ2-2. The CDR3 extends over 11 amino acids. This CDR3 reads CASSFPGELFF.

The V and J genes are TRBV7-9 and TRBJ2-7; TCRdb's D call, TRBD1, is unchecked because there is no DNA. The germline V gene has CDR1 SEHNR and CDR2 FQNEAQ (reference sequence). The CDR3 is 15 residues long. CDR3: CASSLGRQGAGEQYF.

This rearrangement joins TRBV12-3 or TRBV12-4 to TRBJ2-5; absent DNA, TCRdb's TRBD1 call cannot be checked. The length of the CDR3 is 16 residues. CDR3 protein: CASSLFGRSLQETQYF.

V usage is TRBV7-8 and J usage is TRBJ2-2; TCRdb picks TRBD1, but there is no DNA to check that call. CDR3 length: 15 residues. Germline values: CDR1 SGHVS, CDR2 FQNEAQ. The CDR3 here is CASSLVQGAAGELFF.

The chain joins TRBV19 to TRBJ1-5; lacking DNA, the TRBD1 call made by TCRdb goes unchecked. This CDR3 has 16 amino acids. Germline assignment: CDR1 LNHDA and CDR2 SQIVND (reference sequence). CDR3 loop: CASSMGAGAHNQPQHF.